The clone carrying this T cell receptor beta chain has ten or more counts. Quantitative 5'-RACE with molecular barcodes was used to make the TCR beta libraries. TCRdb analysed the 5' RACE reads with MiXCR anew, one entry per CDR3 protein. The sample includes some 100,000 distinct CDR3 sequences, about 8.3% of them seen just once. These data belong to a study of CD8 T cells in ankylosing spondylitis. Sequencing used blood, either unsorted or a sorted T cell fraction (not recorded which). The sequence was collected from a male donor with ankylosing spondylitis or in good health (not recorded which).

In nucleotides, the CDR3 is TGTGCCAGCAGGGGGGGGCGGAATGAGCAGTTCTTC. It is translated as CASRGGRNEQFF. V usage is TRBV12-3 or TRBV12-4 and J usage is TRBJ2-1, with D maybe TRBD2 (7 bases). V shed 6 bases and J shed 7 bases, with 10 bases lying between them. The CDR3 length is 12 residues.